This entry features one TCR beta chain sequence. Antigen unknown. The sample originates from a study of T cell repertoires in cytomegalovirus infection. Study background: Both a matching HLA type and CMV infection were indicated by public TCR beta signatures.

General study points: There were HLA-C-restricted CMV-specific TCR beta clonotypes dominating the ex vivo response. Frequencies of public TCR beta families were cumulated, and this identified carriers of CMV plus the relevant HLA.

One entry per CDR3 protein results from TCRdb running MiXCR on the reads. The data show around 280,000 distinct CDR3 sequences, roughly a tenth seen once. CDR3 length: 12 residues. Deletions cut 2 bases from V and 5 bases from J, with 6 bases between. Germline CDR1 is SNHLY and CDR2 is FYNNEI. The clonotype originates from a human donor in good health (CMV status not recorded). Some clones in this sample may be carry-over from other donors' samples. The chain uses TRBV2 and TRBJ1-1, with D unclear. The sample was PBMCs. The CDR3 region is CASSERRTEAFF. The CDR3 DNA follows: TGTGCCAGCAGTGAAAGAAGAACTGAAGCTTTCTTT. Full variable domain (remainder filled in from reference TRBV2 and TRBJ1-1): EPEVTQTPSHQVTQMGQEVILRCVPISNHLYFYWYRQILGQKVEFLVSFYNNEISEKSEIFDDQFSVERPDGSNFTLKIRSTKLEDSAMYFCASSERRTEAFFGQGTRLTVV.